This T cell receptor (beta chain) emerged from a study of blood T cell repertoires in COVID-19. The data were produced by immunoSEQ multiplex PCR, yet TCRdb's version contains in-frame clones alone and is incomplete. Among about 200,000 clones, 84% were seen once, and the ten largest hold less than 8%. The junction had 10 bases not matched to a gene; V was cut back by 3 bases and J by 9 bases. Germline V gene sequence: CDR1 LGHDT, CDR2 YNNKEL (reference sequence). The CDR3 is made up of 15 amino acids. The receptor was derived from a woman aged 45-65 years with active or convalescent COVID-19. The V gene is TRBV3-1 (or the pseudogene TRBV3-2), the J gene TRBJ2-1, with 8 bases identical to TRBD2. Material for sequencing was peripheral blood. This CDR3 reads CASSQGLGDFGEQFF. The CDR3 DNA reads TGTGCCAGCAGCCAGGGACTAGGGGACTTTGGTGAGCAGTTCTTC.